The T cell receptor (beta chain) under discussion was sequenced for a study of multiple sclerosis patients with progressive multifocal leukoencephalopathy. As for this clone: Its specificity is unknown.

Trimming stripped 6 bases from V and 5 bases from J, with 11 bases between. Germline V gene data show CDR1 as MNHEY and CDR2 as SVGAGI. The CDR3 totals 12 residues. General study results and limits: Preferential TRBV-TRBJ pairings or common gene usage were not detected at PML.

Sample time point: before natalizumab initiation. Method: immunoSEQ multiplex PCR; TCRdb's copy keeps in-frame clones and lacks some. Of 25,000 to 35,000 clones in the sample, about 91% were seen once. Source material: PBMCs. The TCR was taken from a human donor with multiple sclerosis. This chain connects TRBV6-5 to TRBJ2-7, with a weak D call TRBD2 (6 bases). The CDR3 sequence: CASRGGNHEQYF. The CDR3 DNA follows: TGTGCCAGCAGGGGCGGGAACCACGAGCAGTACTTC.